This TCR beta chain is from a study of blood T cell repertoires in COVID-19 (TCRdb year 2020). Study-level background: Samples covering the acute and convalescent phases of COVID-19 were provided by collaborators in the United States, Italy and Spain. The prospective study material was composed of cDNA or gDNA derived from T cells, B-cell-depleted T cells, or PBMCs. Subjects who had been exposed to COVID-19, were actively infected with it, or had recovered from it provided the deeply sampled blood TCRbeta repertoires that made up the dataset. The repertoires were made available in a free public database intended to serve as a resource for research on the immune response to SARS-CoV-2. The samples were drawn from the first 160 participants of the ongoing ImmuneRACE study and from some 1,300 subjects provided by 6 global collaborators. Sample metadata almost always included a de-identified subject ID, COVID-19 status, age in years and sex. Where HLA class I and class II types were available, the types were taken from metadata supplied by the sample provider, not from assay-based typing.

Points the paper makes about the study in general: The quantity of clinical and demographic metadata differed by source and by participant and was supplied without curation.

The immunoSEQ Assay, a bias-controlled multiplex PCR, was used to amplify TCRbeta CDR3 regions from genomic DNA. The study's own analysis went as follows. Within the assay, amplification of reference gene primers was used to estimate how many nucleated cells each sample contained. To quantify the absolute abundance of each unique TCRbeta CDR3 rearrangement, sequence reads were collapsed and filtered. For each sample, productive Simpson clonality was calculated as the square root of Simpson's diversity index over productive rearrangements. TCRdb obtained this table from immuneACCESS and retained in-frame rearrangements with V and J assigned. These tables miss some clones; where compared with another copy, unresolved V genes account for less than half of the shortfall, and the remainder is unexplained. Clone size and V and J calls were adopted from that table, with D and trimming inferred from the DNA. The sample contains approximately 81,000 clones, approximately 90% of them found a single time. The ten largest account for more than 0.9% of the sample.

This clone showed up just once. No cognate antigen has been identified for it. There are no base qualities to consult, and no much larger clone falls within one base. Participants in the prospective study were enrolled through a virtual design, were aged about 18 to 100 years, and lived in about 25 United States geographic areas. To assign participants to cohorts, the prospective study relied on clinical history that participants themselves reported in a screening survey and a study questionnaire. In the prospective study, mobile phlebotomists collected whole blood, serum and a nasopharyngeal or oropharyngeal swab from each participant. Additional blood draws and questionnaires over an approximately two-month period could optionally be provided by prospective study participants. Blood samples from the prospective study were shipped frozen or at room temperature prior to DNA extraction. This receptor was identified in a woman between 50 and 59 years old with acute COVID-19. The sequencing input was PBMCs or T cells enriched from blood (not recorded which).

For the CDR3, the sequence is CAWSGTGNSPLHF. The bases read TGTGCCTGGAGTGGTACAGGGAATTCACCCCTCCACTTT. The chain is encoded by TRBV30 joined to TRBJ1-6, and the D gene may be TRBD1, 6 bases matching. Counted from cysteine to phenylalanine, this CDR3 has 13 amino acids. The read is trimmed to its CDR3 DNA, 39 bases read in frame from base 1. V and J lose 1 base and 7 bases, and a span of 8 bases separates them. The germline V gene (reference sequence) specifies GTSNPN as CDR1 and SVGIG as CDR2. Here the CDR3 is joined to the reference TRBV30 and TRBJ1-6 genes, and the full variable domain is: SQTIHQWPATLVQPVGSPLSLECTVEGTSNPNLYWYRQAAGRGLQLLFYSVGIGQISSEVPQNLSASRPQDRQFILSSKKLLLSDSGFYLCAWSGTGNSPLHFGNGTRLTVT.